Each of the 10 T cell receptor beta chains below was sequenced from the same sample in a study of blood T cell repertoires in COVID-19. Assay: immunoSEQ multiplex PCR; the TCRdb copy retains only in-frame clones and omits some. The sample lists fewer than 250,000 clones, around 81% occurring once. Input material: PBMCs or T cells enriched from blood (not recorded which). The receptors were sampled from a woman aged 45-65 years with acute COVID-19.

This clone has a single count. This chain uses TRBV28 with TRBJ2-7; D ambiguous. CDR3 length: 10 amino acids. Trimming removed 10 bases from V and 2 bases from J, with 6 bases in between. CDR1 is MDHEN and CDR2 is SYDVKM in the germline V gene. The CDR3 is CATRAYEQYF. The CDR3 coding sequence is TGTGCCACCCGTGCCTACGAGCAGTACTTC.

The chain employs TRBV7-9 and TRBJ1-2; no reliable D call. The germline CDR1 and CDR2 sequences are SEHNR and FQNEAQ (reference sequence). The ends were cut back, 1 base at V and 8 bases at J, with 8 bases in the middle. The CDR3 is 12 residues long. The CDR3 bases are TGTGCCAGCAGCTTAGGGCCGGGGGGCTACACCTTC. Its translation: CASSLGPGGYTF.

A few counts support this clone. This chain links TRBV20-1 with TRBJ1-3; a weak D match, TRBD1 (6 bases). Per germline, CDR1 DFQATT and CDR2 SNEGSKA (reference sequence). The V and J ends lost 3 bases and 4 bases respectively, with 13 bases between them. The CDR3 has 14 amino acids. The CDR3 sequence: CSASRGAPGNTIYF. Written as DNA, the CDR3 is TGCAGTGCTAGTCGGGGGGCGCCGGGAAACACCATATATTTT.

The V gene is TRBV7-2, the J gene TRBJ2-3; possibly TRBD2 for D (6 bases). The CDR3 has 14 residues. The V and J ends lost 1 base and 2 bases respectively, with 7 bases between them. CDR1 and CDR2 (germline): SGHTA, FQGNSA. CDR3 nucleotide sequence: TGTGCCAGCAGCTTAGGCGGGGACACAGATACGCAGTATTTT. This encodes CASSLGGDTDTQYF.

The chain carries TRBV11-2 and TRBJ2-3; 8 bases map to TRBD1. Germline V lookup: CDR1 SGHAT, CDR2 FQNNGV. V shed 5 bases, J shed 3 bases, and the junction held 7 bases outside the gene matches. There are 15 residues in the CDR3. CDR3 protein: CASSILGQGTDTQYF. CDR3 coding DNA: TGTGCCAGCAGCATCCTCGGACAGGGAACAGATACGCAGTATTTT.

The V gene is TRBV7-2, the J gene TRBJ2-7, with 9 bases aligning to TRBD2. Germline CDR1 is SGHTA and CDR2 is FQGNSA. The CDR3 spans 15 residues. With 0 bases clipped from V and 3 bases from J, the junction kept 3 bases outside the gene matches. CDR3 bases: TGTGCCAGCAGCTTAGCCCTAGCGGGATTCTACGAGCAGTACTTC. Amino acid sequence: CASSLALAGFYEQYF.

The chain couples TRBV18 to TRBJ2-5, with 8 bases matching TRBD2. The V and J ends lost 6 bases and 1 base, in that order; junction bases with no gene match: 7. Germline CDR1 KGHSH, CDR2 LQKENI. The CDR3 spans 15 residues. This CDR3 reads CASSQSSGTQETQYF. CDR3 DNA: TGTGCCAGCTCCCAAAGTAGCGGGACCCAAGAGACCCAGTACTTC. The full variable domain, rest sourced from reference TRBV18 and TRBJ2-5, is NAGVMQNPRHLVRRRGQEARLRCSPMKGHSHVYWYRQLPEEGLKFMVYLQKENIIDESGMPKERFSAEFPKEGPSILRIQQVVRGDSAAYFCASSQSSGTQETQYFGPGTRLLVL.

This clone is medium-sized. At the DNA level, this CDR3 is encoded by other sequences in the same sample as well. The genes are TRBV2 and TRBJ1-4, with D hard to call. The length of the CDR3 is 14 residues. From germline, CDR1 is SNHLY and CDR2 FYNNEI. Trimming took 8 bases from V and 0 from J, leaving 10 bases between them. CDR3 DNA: TGTGCCAGCCGTTTGCAGGCAACTAATGAAAAACTGTTTTTT. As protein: CASRLQATNEKLFF. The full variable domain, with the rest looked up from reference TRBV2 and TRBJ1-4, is EPEVTQTPSHQVTQMGQEVILRCVPISNHLYFYWYRQILGQKVEFLVSFYNNEISEKSEIFDDQFSVERPDGSNFTLKIRSTKLEDSAMYFCASRLQATNEKLFFGSGTQLSVL.

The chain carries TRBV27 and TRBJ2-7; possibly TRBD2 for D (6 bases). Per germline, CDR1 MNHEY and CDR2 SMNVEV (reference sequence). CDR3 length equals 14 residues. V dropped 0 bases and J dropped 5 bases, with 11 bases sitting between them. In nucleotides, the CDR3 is TGTGCCAGCAGTTTATCCGGAGGGATCAACGAGCAGTACTTC. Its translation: CASSLSGGINEQYF.

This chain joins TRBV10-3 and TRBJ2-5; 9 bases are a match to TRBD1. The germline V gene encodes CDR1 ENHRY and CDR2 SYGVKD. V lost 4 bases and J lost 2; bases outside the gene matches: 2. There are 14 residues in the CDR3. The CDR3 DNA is TGTGCCATCAGTGTTGGGACAGGGCAAGAGACCCAGTACTTC. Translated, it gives CAISVGTGQETQYF.